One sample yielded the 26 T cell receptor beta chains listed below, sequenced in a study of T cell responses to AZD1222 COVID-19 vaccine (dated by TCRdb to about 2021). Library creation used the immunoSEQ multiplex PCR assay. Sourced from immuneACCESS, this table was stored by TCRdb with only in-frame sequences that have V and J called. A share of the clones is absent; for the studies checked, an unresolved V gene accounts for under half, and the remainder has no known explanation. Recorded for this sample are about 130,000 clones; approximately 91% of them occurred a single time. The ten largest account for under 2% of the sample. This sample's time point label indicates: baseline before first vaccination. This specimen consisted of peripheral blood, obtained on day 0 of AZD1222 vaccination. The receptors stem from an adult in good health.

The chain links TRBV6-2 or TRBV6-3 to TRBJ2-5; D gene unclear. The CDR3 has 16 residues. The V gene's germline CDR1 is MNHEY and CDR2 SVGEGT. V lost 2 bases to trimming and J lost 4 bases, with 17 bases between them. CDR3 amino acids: CASSYVGLSYGETQYF. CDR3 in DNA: TGTGCCAGCAGTTACGTCGGGCTATCTTACGGAGAGACCCAGTACTTC.

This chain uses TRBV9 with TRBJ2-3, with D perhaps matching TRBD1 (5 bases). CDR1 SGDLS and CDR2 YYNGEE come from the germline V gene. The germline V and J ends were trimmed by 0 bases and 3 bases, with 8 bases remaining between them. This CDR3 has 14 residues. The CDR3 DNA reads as TGTGCCAGCAGCGTAGAGCAGGGAACAGATACGCAGTATTTT. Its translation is CASSVEQGTDTQYF. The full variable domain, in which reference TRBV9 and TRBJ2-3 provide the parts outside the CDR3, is DSGVTQTPKHLITATGQRVTLRCSPRSGDLSVYWYQQSLDQGLQFLIQYYNGEERAKGNILERFSAQQFPDLHSELNLSSLELGDSALYFCASSVEQGTDTQYFGPGTRLTVL.

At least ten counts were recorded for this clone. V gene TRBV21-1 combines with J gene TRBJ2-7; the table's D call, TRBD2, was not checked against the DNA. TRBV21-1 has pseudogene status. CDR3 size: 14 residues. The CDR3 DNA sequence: TGTGCCAGCAGCATACTAGCGGGAGAGAACGAGCAGTACTTC. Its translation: CASSILAGENEQYF.

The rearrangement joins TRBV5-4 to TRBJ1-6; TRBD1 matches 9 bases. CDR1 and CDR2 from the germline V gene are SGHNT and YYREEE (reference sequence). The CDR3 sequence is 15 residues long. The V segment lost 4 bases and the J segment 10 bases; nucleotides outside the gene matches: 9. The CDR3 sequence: CASSPGTGRDSPLHF. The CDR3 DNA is TGTGCCAGCAGCCCGGGGACAGGGAGGGACTCACCCCTCCACTTT.

The DNA for the CDR3 is TGCGCCAGCAGCTTTCCAGCGGGCCTCTCCTACGAGCAGTACTTC. This encodes CASSFPAGLSYEQYF. This chain joins TRBV5-1 and TRBJ2-7, with D possibly being TRBD2 (6 bases). The length of the CDR3 is 15 residues. Trimming left V 2 bases short and J 0 bases short, with 12 bases between. CDR1 and CDR2 (germline): SGHRS, YFSETQ. Combining the CDR3 with reference TRBV5-1 and TRBJ2-7 gives the whole variable domain KAGVTQTPRYLIKTRGQQVTLSCSPISGHRSVSWYQQTPGQGLQFLFEYFSETQRNKGNFPGRFSGRQFSNSRSEMNVSTLELGDSALYLCASSFPAGLSYEQYFGPGTRLTVT.

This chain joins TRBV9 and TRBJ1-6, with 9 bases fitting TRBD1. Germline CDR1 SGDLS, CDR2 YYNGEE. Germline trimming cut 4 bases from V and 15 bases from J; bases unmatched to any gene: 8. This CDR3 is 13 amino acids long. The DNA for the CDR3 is TGTGCCAGCAGCCCCAGGACAGGGGAAAACCTCCACTTT. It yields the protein CASSPRTGENLHF.

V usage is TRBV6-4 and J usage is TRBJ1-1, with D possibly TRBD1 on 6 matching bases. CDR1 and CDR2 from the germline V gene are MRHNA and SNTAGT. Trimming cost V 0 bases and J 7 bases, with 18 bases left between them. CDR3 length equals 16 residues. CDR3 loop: CASSDSRVDRTVEAFF. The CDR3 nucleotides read TGTGCCAGCAGTGACTCGAGGGTCGACAGGACAGTTGAAGCTTTCTTT.

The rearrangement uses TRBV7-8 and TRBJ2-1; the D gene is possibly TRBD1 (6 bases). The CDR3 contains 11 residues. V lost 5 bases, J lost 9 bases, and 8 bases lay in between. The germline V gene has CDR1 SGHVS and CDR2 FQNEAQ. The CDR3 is CASSQGFEQFF. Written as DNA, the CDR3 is TGTGCCAGCAGCCAGGGGTTTGAGCAGTTCTTC.

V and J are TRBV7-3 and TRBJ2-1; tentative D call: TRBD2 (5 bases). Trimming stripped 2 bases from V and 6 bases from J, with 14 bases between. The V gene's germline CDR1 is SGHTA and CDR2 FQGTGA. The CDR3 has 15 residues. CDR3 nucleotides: TGTGCCAGCAGCTTAGGTCCTAGCCTCACCAATGAGCAGTTCTTC. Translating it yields CASSLGPSLTNEQFF. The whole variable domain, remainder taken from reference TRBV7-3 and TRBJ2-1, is GAGVSQTPSNKVTEKGKYVELRCDPISGHTALYWYRQSLGQGPEFLIYFQGTGAADDSGLPNDRFFAVRPEGSVSTLKIQRTERGDSAVYLCASSLGPSLTNEQFFGPGTRLTVL.

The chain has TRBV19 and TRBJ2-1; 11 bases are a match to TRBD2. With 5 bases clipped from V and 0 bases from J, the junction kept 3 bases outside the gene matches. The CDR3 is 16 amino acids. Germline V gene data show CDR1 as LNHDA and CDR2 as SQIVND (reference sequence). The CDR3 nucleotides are TGTGCCAGTAGTCCGACTAGCGGGATCTCCTACAATGAGCAGTTCTTC. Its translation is CASSPTSGISYNEQFF.

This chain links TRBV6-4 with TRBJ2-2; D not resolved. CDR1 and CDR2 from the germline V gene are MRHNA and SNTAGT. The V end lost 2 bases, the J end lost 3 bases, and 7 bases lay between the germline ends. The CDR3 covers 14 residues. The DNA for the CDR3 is TGTGCCAGCAGTGACATTGGCGACACCGGGGAGCTGTTTTTT. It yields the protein CASSDIGDTGELFF.

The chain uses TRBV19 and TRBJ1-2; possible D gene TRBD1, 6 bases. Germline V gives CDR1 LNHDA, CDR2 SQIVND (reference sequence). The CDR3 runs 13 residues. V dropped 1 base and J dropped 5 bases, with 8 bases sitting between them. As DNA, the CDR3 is TGTGCCAGTAGTATAGGACAGGCTTATGGCTACACCTTC. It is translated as CASSIGQAYGYTF.

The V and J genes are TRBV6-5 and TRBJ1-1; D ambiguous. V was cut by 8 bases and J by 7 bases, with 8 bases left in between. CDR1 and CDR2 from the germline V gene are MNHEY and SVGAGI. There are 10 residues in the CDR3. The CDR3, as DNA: TGTGCCAGCCGGGTTGGTGAAGCTTTCTTT. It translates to CASRVGEAFF.

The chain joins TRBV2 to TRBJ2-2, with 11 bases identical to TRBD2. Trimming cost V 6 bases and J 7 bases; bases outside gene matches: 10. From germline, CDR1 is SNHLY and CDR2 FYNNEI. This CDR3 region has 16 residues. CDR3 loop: CASSQLAGVVNGELFF. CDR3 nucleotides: TGTGCCAGCAGCCAACTAGCGGGAGTTGTAAACGGGGAGCTGTTTTTT.

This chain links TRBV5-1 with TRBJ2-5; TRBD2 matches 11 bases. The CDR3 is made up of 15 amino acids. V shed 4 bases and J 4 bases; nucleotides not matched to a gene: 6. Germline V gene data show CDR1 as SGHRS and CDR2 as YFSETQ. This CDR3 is CASSQLAGVLETQYF. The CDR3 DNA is TGCGCCAGCAGCCAACTAGCGGGAGTTTTAGAGACCCAGTACTTC.

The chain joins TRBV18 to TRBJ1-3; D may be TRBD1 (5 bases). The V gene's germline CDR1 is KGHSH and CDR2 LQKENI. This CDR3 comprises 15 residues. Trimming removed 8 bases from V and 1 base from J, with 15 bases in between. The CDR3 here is CASLLGGRSGNTIYF. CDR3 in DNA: TGTGCCAGCCTATTGGGGGGAAGATCTGGAAACACCATATATTTT.

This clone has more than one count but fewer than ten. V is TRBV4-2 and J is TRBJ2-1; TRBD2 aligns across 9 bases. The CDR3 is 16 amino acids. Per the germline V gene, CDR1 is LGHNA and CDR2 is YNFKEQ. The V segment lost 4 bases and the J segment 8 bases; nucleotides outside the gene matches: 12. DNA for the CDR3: TGTGCCAGCAGCCGGAAGGGCGGGGGGGCGTTCGATGAGCAGTTCTTC. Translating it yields CASSRKGGGAFDEQFF.

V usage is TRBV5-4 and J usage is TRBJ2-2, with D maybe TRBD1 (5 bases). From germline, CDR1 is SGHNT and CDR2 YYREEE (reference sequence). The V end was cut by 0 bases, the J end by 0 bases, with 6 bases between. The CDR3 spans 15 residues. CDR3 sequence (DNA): TGTGCCAGCAGCTTGGGGGGCGCGAACACCGGGGAGCTGTTTTTT. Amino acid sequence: CASSLGGANTGELFF. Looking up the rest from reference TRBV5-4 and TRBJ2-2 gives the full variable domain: ETGVTQSPTHLIKTRGQQVTLRCSSQSGHNTVSWYQQALGQGPQFIFQYYREEENGRGNFPPRFSGLQFPNYSSELNVNALELDDSALYLCASSLGGANTGELFFGEGSRLTVL.

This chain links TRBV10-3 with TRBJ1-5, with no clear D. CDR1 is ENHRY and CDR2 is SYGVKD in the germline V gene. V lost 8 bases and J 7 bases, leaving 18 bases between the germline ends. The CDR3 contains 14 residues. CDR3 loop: CAIPPWEGFQPQHF. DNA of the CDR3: TGTGCCATCCCCCCGTGGGAAGGTTTCCAGCCCCAGCATTTT.

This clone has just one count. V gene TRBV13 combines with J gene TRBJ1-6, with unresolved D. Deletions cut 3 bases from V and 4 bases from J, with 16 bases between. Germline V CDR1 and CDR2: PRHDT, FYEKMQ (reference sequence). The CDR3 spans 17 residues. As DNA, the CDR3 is TGTGCCAGCAGCTTGCTCTCGGACCGGGGATATAATTCACCCCTCCACTTT. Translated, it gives CASSLLSDRGYNSPLHF.

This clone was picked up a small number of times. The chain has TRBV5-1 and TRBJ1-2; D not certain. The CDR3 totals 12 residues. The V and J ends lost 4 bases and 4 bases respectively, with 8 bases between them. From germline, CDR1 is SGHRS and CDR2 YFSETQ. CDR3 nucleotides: TGCGCCAGCAGCAACGAGGGCTATGGCTACACCTTC. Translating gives CASSNEGYGYTF.

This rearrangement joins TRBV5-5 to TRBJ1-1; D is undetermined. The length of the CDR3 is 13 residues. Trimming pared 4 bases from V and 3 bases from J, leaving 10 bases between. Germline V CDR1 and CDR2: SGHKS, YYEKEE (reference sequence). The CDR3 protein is CASSREGDTEAFF. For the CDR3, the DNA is TGTGCCAGCAGCCGGGAGGGAGACACTGAAGCTTTCTTT.

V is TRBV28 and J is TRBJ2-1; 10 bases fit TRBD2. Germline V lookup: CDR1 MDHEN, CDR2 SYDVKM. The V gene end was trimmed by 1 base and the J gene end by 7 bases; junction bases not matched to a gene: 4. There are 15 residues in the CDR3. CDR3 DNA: TGTGCCAGCAGTTTATCTAGCGGGAGAGTTAATGAGCAGTTCTTC. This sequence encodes CASSLSSGRVNEQFF.

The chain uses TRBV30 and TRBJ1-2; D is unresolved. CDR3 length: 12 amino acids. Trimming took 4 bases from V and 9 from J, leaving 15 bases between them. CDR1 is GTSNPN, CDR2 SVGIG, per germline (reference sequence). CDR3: CAWKPGGSRYTF. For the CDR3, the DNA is TGTGCCTGGAAGCCCGGAGGGTCGCGCTACACCTTC.

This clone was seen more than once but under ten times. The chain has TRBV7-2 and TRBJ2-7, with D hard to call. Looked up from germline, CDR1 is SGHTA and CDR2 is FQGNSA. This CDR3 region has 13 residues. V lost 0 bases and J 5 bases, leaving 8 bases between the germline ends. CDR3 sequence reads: CASSLAPTNEQYF. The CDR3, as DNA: TGTGCCAGCAGCTTAGCGCCCACTAACGAGCAGTACTTC.

CDR3 nucleotide sequence: TGTGCCAGCACGACCTTGAAGATCGCTCGAAACACCATATATTTT. Translation: CASTTLKIARNTIYF. J is TRBJ1-3 and V is TRBV6-5; the D is unclear. CDR1 and CDR2 from the germline V gene are MNHEY and SVGAGI. The CDR3 covers 15 residues. V lost 7 bases to trimming and J lost 5 bases, with 18 bases between them.